A selection of T cell receptor beta chains follows, all from one sample in a study of tumor-infiltrating lymphocytes in glioblastoma multiforme. In TCRdb, the multiplex PCR reads were re-called with MiXCR into one record per CDR3 protein. The sample has about 13,000 distinct CDR3 sequences; 64% are singletons. Sequenced sample: brain tumor tissue. The receptors were sampled from a male donor with glioblastoma. Each CDR3 is given with its conserved first and last residue. A D gene is named only where the DNA matches it firmly. The size of a clone is reported for some rows only, either as once, few or many, or as a class for expanded clones.

D gene: .; V gene: TRBV29-1; clone size: once; J gene: TRBJ2-5; CDR3 protein: CSVLFGGREAQYF; CDR3 DNA: TGCAGCGTTTTATTTGGCGGTAGAGAGGCCCAGTATTTC
D gene: .; V gene: TRBV10-3; clone size: .; J gene: TRBJ2-5; CDR3 protein: CAIGEVRDLRETHYF; CDR3 DNA: TGTGCCATCGGTGAAGTCAGGGACCTGAGGGAGACCCATTACTTC
D gene: .; V gene: TRBV20-1; clone size: medium-sized; J gene: TRBJ2-5; CDR3 protein: CSASWSGSLGGETQYF; CDR3 DNA: TGCAGTGCTAGTTGGTCTGGGAGTCTGGGCGGAGAGACCCAGTACTTC
D gene: .; V gene: TRBV6-2/TRBV6-3; clone size: few; J gene: TRBJ2-4; CDR3 protein: CASGRNIQYF; CDR3 DNA: TGTGCCAGTGGTCGAAACATTCAGTACTTC
D gene: .; V gene: TRBV30; clone size: many; J gene: TRBJ2-1; CDR3 protein: CAWSVVLALSYNEQFF; CDR3 DNA: TGTGCCTGGAGCGTGGTACTAGCCTTGTCCTACAATGAGCAGTTCTTC
D gene: TRBD2; V gene: TRBV11-2; clone size: few; J gene: TRBJ2-2; CDR3 protein: CASHGLDPGELFF; CDR3 DNA: TGTGCCAGCCACGGACTAGACCCCGGGGAGCTGTTTTTT
D gene: .; V gene: TRBV10-3; clone size: .; J gene: TRBJ2-7; CDR3 protein: CAISESVWGYEQYF; CDR3 DNA: TGTGCCATCAGTGAGAGTGTTTGGGGTTACGAGCAGTACTTC
D gene: .; V gene: TRBV4-1; clone size: large; J gene: TRBJ2-5; CDR3 protein: CASSQIHSLDQYF; CDR3 DNA: TGCGCCAGCAGCCAAATACATAGTTTGGACCAGTACTTC
D gene: TRBD2; V gene: TRBV7-9; clone size: once; J gene: TRBJ2-2; CDR3 protein: CASSATGAGGLTGEPFF; CDR3 DNA: TGTGCCAGCAGCGCCACTGGAGCGGGAGGGCTCACCGGGGAGCCGTTTTTT
D gene: TRBD1; V gene: TRBV5-1; clone size: many; J gene: TRBJ1-6; CDR3 protein: CASSLEDRGESPLYF; CDR3 DNA: TGCGCCAGCAGCTTGGAAGACAGGGGCGAGTCACCCCTCTACTTT
D gene: .; V gene: TRBV20-1; clone size: .; J gene: TRBJ2-1; CDR3 protein: CSTRDEAGLYEQPF; CDR3 DNA: TGCAGTACTAGAGATGAGGCAGGGCTGTATGAGCAGCCCTTC
D gene: .; V gene: TRBV5-6; clone size: once; J gene: TRBJ2-2; CDR3 protein: CTSSFLTNLITPGELFF; CDR3 DNA: TGTACCAGCAGCTTTTTGACAAATCTAATTACCCCCGGGGAGCTGTTTTTT
D gene: TRBD1; V gene: TRBV7-8; clone size: medium-sized; J gene: TRBJ2-7; CDR3 protein: CASSPVTGTGLSEQYF; CDR3 DNA: TGTGCCAGCAGCCCCGTAACCGGGACAGGGCTTTCCGAGCAGTACTTC
D gene: TRBD1; V gene: TRBV10-3; clone size: .; J gene: TRBJ2-2; CDR3 protein: CAISDSRTGLGTGELFF; CDR3 DNA: TGTGCCATCAGTGACTCCAGGACAGGCTTAGGTACCGGGGAGCTGTTTTTT
D gene: .; V gene: TRBV11-2; clone size: .; J gene: TRBJ1-1; CDR3 protein: CASSLMRGGTEAFF; CDR3 DNA: TGTGCCAGCAGCCTTATGAGAGGAGGGACTGAAGCTTTCTTT
D gene: TRBD1; V gene: TRBV20-1; clone size: .; J gene: TRBJ1-4; CDR3 protein: CSASRGGADNEKLFF; CDR3 DNA: TGCAGTGCTAGCAGAGGGGGCGCGGATAATGAAAAACTGTTTTTT
D gene: .; V gene: TRBV12-5; clone size: .; J gene: TRBJ1-3; CDR3 protein: CASGLETGPGNTIYF; CDR3 DNA: TGTGCTAGTGGTTTGGAGACAGGTCCTGGAAACACCATATATTTT
D gene: TRBD1; V gene: TRBV11-3; clone size: .; J gene: TRBJ2-1; CDR3 protein: CASSPPGQPNEQSF; CDR3 DNA: TGTGCCAGCAGCCCACCGGGACAGCCTAATGAGCAGTCCTTC
D gene: .; V gene: TRBV10-3; clone size: .; J gene: TRBJ2-7; CDR3 protein: CAISEDRFYEQYF; CDR3 DNA: TGTGCCATCAGCGAAGACAGGTTCTACGAGCAGTACTTC
D gene: .; V gene: TRBV11-2; clone size: many; J gene: TRBJ2-7; CDR3 protein: CASSSYGVAPEQYF; CDR3 DNA: TGTGCCAGCAGCTCCTACGGGGTGGCCCCCGAGCAGTACTTC
D gene: TRBD2; V gene: TRBV20-1; clone size: .; J gene: TRBJ2-1; CDR3 protein: CSASPPGLAGLNEQFF; CDR3 DNA: TGCAGTGCTAGTCCACCGGGACTAGCGGGACTGAATGAGCAGTTCTTC
D gene: .; V gene: TRBV6-6; clone size: .; J gene: TRBJ1-3; CDR3 protein: CASSRNGGSGNTIYF; CDR3 DNA: TGTGCCAGCAGTCGCAATGGGGGCTCTGGAAACACCATATATTTT
D gene: .; V gene: TRBV4-1; clone size: .; J gene: TRBJ1-2; CDR3 protein: CASSQAGYGCTF; CDR3 DNA: TGCGCCAGCAGTCAAGCTGGGTATGGCTGCACCTTC
D gene: .; V gene: TRBV4-1; clone size: .; J gene: TRBJ1-6; CDR3 protein: CANQNLASGVSPLRF; CDR3 DNA: TGCGCCAACCAAAACCTGGCGTCTGGGGTTTCACCCCTCCGCTTT
D gene: TRBD2; V gene: TRBV4-1; clone size: medium-sized; J gene: TRBJ2-5; CDR3 protein: CASSQEVASGSGGTQYF; CDR3 DNA: TGCGCCAGCAGCCAAGAGGTGGCTAGCGGGAGTGGGGGGACCCAGTACTTC
D gene: .; V gene: TRBV6-2/TRBV6-3; clone size: .; J gene: TRBJ2-1; CDR3 protein: CASSYLRGQNGQFF; CDR3 DNA: TGTGCCAGCAGTTACCTTCGTGGCCAGAATGGGCAATTCTTC
D gene: TRBD1; V gene: TRBV28; clone size: many; J gene: TRBJ2-1; CDR3 protein: CASSSLTGGSYNEQFF; CDR3 DNA: TGTGCCAGCAGTTCACTGACAGGGGGGTCCTACAATGAGCAGTTCTTC
D gene: TRBD1; V gene: TRBV12-3/TRBV12-4; clone size: medium-sized; J gene: TRBJ1-2; CDR3 protein: CASRPGQGPGYTF; CDR3 DNA: TGTGCCAGCAGGCCGGGACAGGGGCCTGGCTACACCTTC
D gene: .; V gene: TRBV12-3/TRBV12-4; clone size: .; J gene: TRBJ2-5; CDR3 protein: CTSSLASWETQYF; CDR3 DNA: TGTACCAGCAGTTTGGCTTCATGGGAGACCCAGTACTTC
D gene: .; V gene: TRBV6-5; clone size: .; J gene: TRBJ2-7; CDR3 protein: CASGAPGLAGFYGQYF; CDR3 DNA: TGTGCCAGCGGTGCCCCGGGACTTGCGGGATTCTATGGGCAGTACTTC
D gene: .; V gene: TRBV10-2; clone size: .; J gene: TRBJ2-7; CDR3 protein: CASSEGEGGRNEQYF; CDR3 DNA: TGCGCCAGCAGTGAAGGGGAGGGGGGCCGGAACGAGCAGTACTTC
D gene: .; V gene: TRBV7-9; clone size: .; J gene: TRBJ2-2; CDR3 protein: CASRLEEVGTGELFF; CDR3 DNA: TGTGCCAGCCGCTTAGAAGAGGTTGGCACCGGTGAGCTGTTTTTT
D gene: .; V gene: TRBV28; clone size: many; J gene: TRBJ2-5; CDR3 protein: CASSLRGEAQYF; CDR3 DNA: TGTGCCAGCAGTTTGAGGGGAGAGGCCCAGTACTTC
D gene: TRBD2; V gene: TRBV11-2; clone size: many; J gene: TRBJ2-5; CDR3 protein: CASSRTSRETQYF; CDR3 DNA: TGTGCCAGCAGCCGGACTAGCCGGGAGACCCAGTACTTC
D gene: .; V gene: TRBV5-4; clone size: .; J gene: TRBJ2-1; CDR3 protein: CTSNLGGGSSYNEQFF; CDR3 DNA: TGTACCAGCAACTTGGGAGGGGGCAGCTCCTACAATGAGCAGTTCTTC
D gene: TRBD1; V gene: TRBV7-9; clone size: many; J gene: TRBJ2-7; CDR3 protein: CASSLRDSSYEQYF; CDR3 DNA: TGTGCCAGCAGCTTACGGGACAGCTCCTACGAGCAGTACTTC
D gene: .; V gene: TRBV20-1; clone size: once; J gene: TRBJ1-3; CDR3 protein: CSARDPGAGNTIYF; CDR3 DNA: TGCAGTGCTAGAGACCCGGGGGCTGGAAACACCATATATTTT
D gene: TRBD2; V gene: TRBV29-1; clone size: .; J gene: TRBJ2-1; CDR3 protein: CSVEGVLAAGEQFF; CDR3 DNA: TGCAGCGTTGAAGGGGTACTAGCGGCCGGTGAGCAGTTCTTC
D gene: TRBD1; V gene: TRBV6-5; clone size: .; J gene: TRBJ2-1; CDR3 protein: CANRPGQGANEQFF; CDR3 DNA: TGTGCCAACAGGCCGGGACAGGGGGCCAATGAGCAGTTCTTC
D gene: .; V gene: TRBV5-6; clone size: .; J gene: TRBJ2-7; CDR3 protein: CASSLGVTRAYDQYF; CDR3 DNA: TGTGCCAGCAGCTTGGGAGTCACTAGGGCCTACGATCAATACTTC
D gene: .; V gene: TRBV29-1; clone size: .; J gene: TRBJ1-6; CDR3 protein: CSVASVRESPLRF; CDR3 DNA: TGCAGCGTTGCCAGTGTCAGAGAATCACCCCTCCGCTTT
D gene: .; V gene: TRBV20-1; clone size: .; J gene: TRBJ1-2; CDR3 protein: CSAAPGHRTGYGYTF; CDR3 DNA: TGCAGTGCCGCCCCGGGACACCGTACGGGATATGGCTACACCTTC